The T cell receptor beta chain under discussion was sequenced for a study of graft-versus-host responses after intestinal transplantation. About the research overall: Each of the recipients got a multivisceral, liver-intestinal, or isolated intestinal transplant. After anti-thymocyte globulin induction, recipients took tacrolimus and steroids for 2 to 3 years. Study-wide findings and caveats: The authors found GvH clones in recipient marrow, some appearing first in ileum or blood. Some patients had graft-donor T cell macrochimerism. In their allografts, the ratios of graft-versus-host to host-versus-graft T cell clones were high.

As to this clone: Its antigen is undetermined.

J was trimmed by 7 bases and V by 5 bases; bases with no gene match: 13. Germline loops: CDR1 SGHRS, CDR2 YFSETQ. This CDR3 contains 16 residues. The method was immunoSEQ multiplex PCR; TCRdb's version includes in-frame clones alone and lacks a portion of them. The sample lists around 67,000 clones; approximately 87% were seen once. Source: unstimulated CD4+ T cells sorted from spleen or lymph node cells, taken before transplant. This TCR was sampled from a human donor who was the organ donor for an intestinal transplant. This chain links TRBV5-1 with TRBJ2-1; 9 bases fit TRBD2. DNA of the CDR3: TGCGCCAGCAGTTTTCCTGCGGGCGGGGGGGGGAATGAGCAGTTCTTC. Its protein product is CASSFPAGGGGNEQFF.